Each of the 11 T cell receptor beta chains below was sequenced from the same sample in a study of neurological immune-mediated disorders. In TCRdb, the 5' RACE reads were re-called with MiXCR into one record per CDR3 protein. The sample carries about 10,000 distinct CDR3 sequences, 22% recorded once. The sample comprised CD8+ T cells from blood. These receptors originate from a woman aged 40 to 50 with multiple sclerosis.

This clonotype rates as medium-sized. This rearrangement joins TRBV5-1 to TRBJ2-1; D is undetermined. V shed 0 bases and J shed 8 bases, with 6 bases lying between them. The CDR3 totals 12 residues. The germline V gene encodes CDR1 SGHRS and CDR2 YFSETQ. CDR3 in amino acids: CASSLEMDEQFF. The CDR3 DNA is TGCGCCAGCAGCTTGGAGATGGATGAGCAGTTCTTC.

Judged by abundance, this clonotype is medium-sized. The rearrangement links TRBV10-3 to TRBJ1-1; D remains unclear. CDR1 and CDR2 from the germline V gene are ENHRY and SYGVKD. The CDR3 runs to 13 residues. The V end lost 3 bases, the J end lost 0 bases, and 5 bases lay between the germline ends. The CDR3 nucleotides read TGTGCCATCAGTGAAGGAGTGAACACTGAAGCTTTCTTT. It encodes CAISEGVNTEAFF.

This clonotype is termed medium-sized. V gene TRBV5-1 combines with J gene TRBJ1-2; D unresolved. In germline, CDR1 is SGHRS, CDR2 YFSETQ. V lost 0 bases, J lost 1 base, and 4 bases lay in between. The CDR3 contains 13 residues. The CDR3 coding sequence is TGCGCCAGCAGCTTGGCACTTAACTATGGCTACACCTTC. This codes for CASSLALNYGYTF.

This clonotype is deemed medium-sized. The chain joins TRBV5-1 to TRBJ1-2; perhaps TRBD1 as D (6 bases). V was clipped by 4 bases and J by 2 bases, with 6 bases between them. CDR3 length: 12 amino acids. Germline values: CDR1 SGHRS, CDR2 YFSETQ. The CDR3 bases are TGCGCCAGCAGCGACAGGAACTATGGCTACACCTTC. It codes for CASSDRNYGYTF.

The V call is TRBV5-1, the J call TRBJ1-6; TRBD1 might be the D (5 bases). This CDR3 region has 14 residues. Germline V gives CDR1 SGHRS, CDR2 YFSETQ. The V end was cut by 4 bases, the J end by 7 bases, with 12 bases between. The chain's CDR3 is CASSTSGTNSPLHF. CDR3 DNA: TGCGCCAGCAGCACTTCAGGGACCAATTCACCCCTCCACTTT.

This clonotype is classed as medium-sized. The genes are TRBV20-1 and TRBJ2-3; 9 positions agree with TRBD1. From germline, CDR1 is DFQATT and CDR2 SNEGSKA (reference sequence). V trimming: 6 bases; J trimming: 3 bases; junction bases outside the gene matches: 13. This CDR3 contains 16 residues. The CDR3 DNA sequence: TGCAGTGCCCACTGGGGAACAGGGGGCTGGACAGATACGCAGTATTTT. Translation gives CSAHWGTGGWTDTQYF.

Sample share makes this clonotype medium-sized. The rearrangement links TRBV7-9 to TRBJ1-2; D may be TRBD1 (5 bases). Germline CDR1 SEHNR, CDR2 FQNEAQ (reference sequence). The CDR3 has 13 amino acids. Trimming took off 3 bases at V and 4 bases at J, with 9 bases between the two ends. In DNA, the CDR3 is TGTGCCAGCAGCTTTGGGGGAAGCTATGGCTACACCTTC. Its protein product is CASSFGGSYGYTF.

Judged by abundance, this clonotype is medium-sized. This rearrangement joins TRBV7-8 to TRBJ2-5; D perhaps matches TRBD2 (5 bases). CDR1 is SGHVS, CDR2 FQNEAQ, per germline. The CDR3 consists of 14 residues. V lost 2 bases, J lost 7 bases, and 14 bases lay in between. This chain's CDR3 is CASSLNPLGGTQYF. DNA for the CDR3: TGTGCCAGCAGCTTAAATCCTCTAGGAGGGACCCAGTACTTC.

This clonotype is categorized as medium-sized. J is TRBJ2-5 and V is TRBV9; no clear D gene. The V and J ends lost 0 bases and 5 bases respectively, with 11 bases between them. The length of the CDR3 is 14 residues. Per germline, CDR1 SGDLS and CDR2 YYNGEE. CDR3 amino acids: CASSVEDYHETQYF. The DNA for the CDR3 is TGTGCCAGCAGCGTAGAGGATTATCACGAGACCCAGTACTTC.

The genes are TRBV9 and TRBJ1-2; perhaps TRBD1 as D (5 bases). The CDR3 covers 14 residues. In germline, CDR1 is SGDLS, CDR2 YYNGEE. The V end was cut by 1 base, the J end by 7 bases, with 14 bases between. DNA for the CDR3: TGTGCCAGCAGCGTACGCCTGGGGGATCGTGGCTACACCTTC. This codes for CASSVRLGDRGYTF. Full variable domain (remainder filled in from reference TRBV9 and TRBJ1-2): DSGVTQTPKHLITATGQRVTLRCSPRSGDLSVYWYQQSLDQGLQFLIQYYNGEERAKGNILERFSAQQFPDLHSELNLSSLELGDSALYFCASSVRLGDRGYTFGSGTRLTVV.

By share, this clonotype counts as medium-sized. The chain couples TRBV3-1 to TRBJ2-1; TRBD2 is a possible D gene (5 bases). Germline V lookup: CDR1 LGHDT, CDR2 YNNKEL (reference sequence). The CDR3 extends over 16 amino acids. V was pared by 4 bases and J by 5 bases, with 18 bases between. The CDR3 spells CASSPRYWEIDNEQFF. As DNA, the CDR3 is TGTGCCAGCAGCCCCCGGTATTGGGAGATCGACAATGAGCAGTTCTTC.